Following are 6 T cell receptor beta chains from one sample sequenced in a study of T cells in Graves' hyperthyroidism and ophthalmopathy (dated by TCRdb to between 2018 and 2021). Receptor amplification or capture employed multiplex PCR. TCRdb names Illumina HiSeq 2000 as the instrument used. TCR beta CDR3 regions were amplified from RNA transcripts. The TCR CDR3 was subjected to a first round of RT-PCR using the HTBI primer set and the Qiagen OneStep RT-PCR kit. TCRdb trimmed public reads at Q25 via fastp, called clones via MiXCR and kept in-frame beta chains. Rows matching on CDR3 protein sequence are summarized as one entry with the most common DNA and genes. The table for this sample lists 500,000 or so distinct CDR3 sequences; roughly 15% of them were counted only once. The ten largest clones take up approximately 30% of the sample. Sequencing was carried out using blood. These receptors all come from a woman in her 30s with Graves' ophthalmopathy.

J is TRBJ2-3 and V is TRBV28; a possible D gene is TRBD2 (5 bases). In germline, CDR1 is MDHEN, CDR2 SYDVKM. The V gene lost 5 bases and the J gene lost 2 bases, with 20 bases spanning the gap. The CDR3 loop spans 17 amino acids. In DNA, the CDR3 is TGTGCCAGCAGTCTTTCCCGTTGGAGGCGGTACACAGATACGCAGTATTTT. Encoded protein: CASSLSRWRRYTDTQYF.

This clonotype was found a few times. This chain links TRBV4-3 with TRBJ2-7; D is tentatively TRBD1 or TRBD2 (6 bases each). The germline CDR1 and CDR2 sequences are LGHNA and YSLEER. CDR3 size: 21 residues. Trimming left V 0 bases short and J 4 bases short, with 31 bases between. The CDR3 region has the DNA TGCGCCAGCAGCCAAGAAGGGGGACCTTCAACTAGCCAAGAAGAGGTGTACGAGCAGTACTTC. It specifies CASSQEGGPSTSQEEVYEQYF.

This clonotype was seen more than once but under ten times. The chain is built from TRBV7-8 and TRBJ1-1; 7 bases fit TRBD1. V dropped 5 bases and J dropped 1; count of bases not matched to a gene: 4. The CDR3 is 14 residues long. CDR1 and CDR2 from the germline V gene are SGHVS and FQNEAQ. The CDR3 DNA follows: TGTGCCAGCAGCGGCGACAGGGCGAACACTGAAGCTTTCTTT. It codes for CASSGDRANTEAFF.

This clonotype was detected many times. The V call is TRBV12-3 or TRBV12-4, the J call TRBJ2-3, with 12 bases identical to TRBD1. This CDR3 comprises 19 residues. V trimming: 2 bases; J trimming: 3 bases; junction bases outside the gene matches: 12. CDR3 protein: CASSLYPGQGAIRTDTQYF. The CDR3 DNA sequence: TGTGCCAGCAGTTTATACCCGGGACAGGGGGCCATAAGGACAGATACGCAGTATTTT.

This clonotype occurred many times. Written as DNA, the CDR3 is TGTGCCAGCAGTTTGATCTCCTACGAGCAGTACTTC. It is translated as CASSLISYEQYF. The rearrangement links TRBV28 to TRBJ2-7, with D uncertain. Germline CDR1 MDHEN, CDR2 SYDVKM. The CDR3 is made up of 12 amino acids. V lost 3 bases and J 0 bases, leaving 3 bases between the germline ends.

This chain uses TRBV20-1 with TRBJ2-2; no clear D. The CDR3 consists of 14 residues. V shed 5 bases and J shed 3 bases, with 13 bases lying between them. CDR1 is DFQATT and CDR2 is SNEGSKA in the germline V gene (reference sequence). CDR3 in DNA: TGCAGTGCTTGGAGCCAGGAATACACCGGGGAGCTGTTTTTT. It specifies CSAWSQEYTGELFF.